This T cell receptor (beta chain) was retrieved from a study of naive and memory T cell subsets. Study-wide findings and caveats: There was no ground truth to check naive and memory subset results.

Between the trimmed V and J ends, which lost 0 bases and 6 bases, there was a span of 9 bases. This CDR3 is 13 amino acids long. The germline V gene encodes CDR1 SGHDT and CDR2 YYEEEE. Both TRBC1 and TRBC2 were covered by a beta constant-region primer of two equimolar oligonucleotides. Four rounds of PCR amplified the ligated cDNA using nested alpha and beta constant-region primers plus SP2. TCRdb reanalysed the UMI-ligation and nested PCR reads using MiXCR and keeps one entry per CDR3 protein. The sample has roughly 40,000 distinct CDR3 sequences, roughly 15% seen once. This clonotype showed up just a few times. Its antigen is as yet unknown. Sorting gates: effector memory CD45RA-CD27-, EMRA CD45RA+CD27-.

The gene calls are TRBV5-6 and TRBJ1-1; D is unresolved. The clonotype originates from a human donor in good health. The sample comprised effector memory CD4+ T cells from blood. The subset: effector memory, CD45RA- CD27-. This CDR3 reads CASSLGAGAEAFF. The CDR3 nucleotides read TGTGCCAGCAGCTTGGGGGCAGGCGCTGAAGCTTTCTTT.